The table lists the clone carrying this TCR beta chain with a few counts. As yet, its antigen is unknown. The sample belongs to a study of glioma-infiltrating T cells. The study's findings and limits: Tissue and blood shared very few CDR3 sequences. Tissue-blood divergence was below expectation in non-neoplastic patients, above in gliomas.

TCR alpha and beta CDR3 regions were amplified from RNA using iRepertoire nested multiplex PCR. One-step reverse transcription and amplification started from about 100-400 ng of tissue mRNA or PBMC total RNA. TCRdb recomputed calls from the multiplex PCR reads with MiXCR, one row per CDR3 protein. The data hold over 130,000 distinct CDR3 sequences, with about 39% observed a single time. The specimen was glioma tissue, nonneoplastic brain tissue, or PBMCs (not recorded which). The TCR comes from a human donor with low-grade glioma or glioblastoma, undergoing nonglioma brain surgery, or in good health (not recorded which).

CDR3 coding DNA: TGTGCCAGCACTAAGAGCGACACCGGGGAGCTGTTTTTT. Its protein product is CASTKSDTGELFF. The chain has TRBV6-1 and TRBJ2-2; D unresolved. The CDR3 totals 13 residues. CDR1 and CDR2 (germline): MNHNS, SASEGT. V dropped 7 bases and J dropped 3 bases, with 9 bases sitting between them.